The clone carrying this T cell receptor beta chain is judged medium-sized. As the sequencing template, cDNA was produced by extracting RNA and reverse transcribing it. Using immunoSEQ multiplex PCR, the repertoire was profiled, and TCRdb retains in-frame clones only, with some absent. The top ten clones hold 0.65% to 0.7% of a sample with about 190,000 clones, about three fifths of them seen once. The data were obtained in a study of CD8+ T cells in alopecia areata. The sample's treatment: oral pan-JAK inhibitor, 5-10 mg twice daily. The sequenced sample was CD4+ T cells sorted from blood, obtained at week 4, from a patient treated with tofacitinib. The sequence was obtained from a human donor with alopecia areata.

As DNA, the CDR3 is TGTGCCACCAGCATTAGTCAGAGTGAAAAACTGTTTTTT. Translation: CATSISQSEKLFF. V is TRBV15 and J is TRBJ1-4; D is ambiguous. Looked up from germline, CDR1 is LNHNV and CDR2 is YYDKDF (reference sequence). The CDR3 is made up of 13 amino acids. Trimming left V 4 bases short and J 7 bases short, with 10 bases between.